What follows is one T cell receptor beta chain and its context. Its specificity is not known. The genes are named according to mouse. Sequencing relied on a cDNA template that was reverse transcribed from extracted RNA. The repertoire was sequenced with immunoSEQ multiplex PCR; TCRdb's copy has only in-frame clones and lacks some. Observed in the sample are over 250,000 clones, none of them singletons. This entry is derived from a study of CD8+ T cells in alopecia areata. Study context: Those receiving the skin were approximately 7-11-week-old female C3H/HeJ mice, whose grafts came from approximately 6-12-month-old C3H/HeJ donors with spontaneous alopecia.

Sorting of pooled cutaneous lymph node cells was based on CD4, CD8alpha, NKG2D, NKG2ACE and other markers. General study findings and limits: Between patients, shared TCR sequences were less clear than in mice. This was possibly due in part to HLA diversity in the patient population.

Sequencing used CD4+ T cells sorted from a lymph node. The sequence was collected from a C3H/HeJ mouse with alopecia areata. The MHC haplotype of the strain is H2-k.

CDR3 bases read: TGTGCCAGCAGTGATAAGGGGGGCGCCGACCAAGAC. It is translated as CASSDKGGADQD. The whole CDR3 is CASSDKGGADQDTQYF. V gene TRBV13-1 combines with J gene TRBJ2-5; possibly TRBD2 for D (7 bases). The CDR3 extends 4 residues past the end of the read, so its final part is completed from the germline J gene. CDR3 size: 16 residues. Trimming took off 1 base at V and 1 base at J, with 13 bases between the two ends. CDR1 is NSHNY and CDR2 is SYGAGN in the germline V gene.